This T cell receptor beta chain was documented in a study of blood T cell repertoires in COVID-19. Study at large: Collection of acute and convalescent COVID-19 samples took place in the United States, Italy and Spain. Sources were T cells, B-cell-depleted T cells, or PBMCs; the material itself was cDNA or gDNA.

Original handling: Reference gene primer amplification yielded estimated nucleated cell counts. This table comes from immunoSEQ multiplex PCR, and its TCRdb copy is limited to in-frame clones, with some not included. V, J and clone size derive from that table, while D and trimming were established from the DNA sequence. The data hold about 97,000 clones, with approximately 90% observed a single time. Deletions cut 5 bases from V and 5 bases from J, with 12 bases between. From germline, CDR1 is MNHEY and CDR2 SVGAGI. CDR3 length equals 13 residues. The material sequenced was peripheral blood. The rearrangement uses TRBV6-5 and TRBJ1-2, with D possibly matching TRBD1 (6 bases). This TCR derives from a man aged 50-60 years with active COVID-19. Written as DNA, the CDR3 is TGTGCCAGCAGTACCGAGGGGGTGTATGGCTACACCTTC. It yields the protein CASSTEGVYGYTF.